A selection of T cell receptor beta chains follows, all from one sample in a study of PD-1 blockade in classical Hodgkin lymphoma. Here immunoSEQ multiplex PCR was the method, and the copy in TCRdb shows in-frame clones only, minus some. This sample yields 25,000 to 35,000 clones, of which roughly 70% are seen a single time; 13% to 15% belongs to the top ten. The sample was peripheral blood mononuclear cells (PBMCs), taken before the second cycle of nivolumab. These receptors were collected from a human donor with classical Hodgkin lymphoma. Each CDR3 is given with its conserved first and last residue. The order of the fields is D gene, clone size, J gene, V gene, CDR3 DNA, CDR3 protein. The D gene is left open where the match is weak. The size of a clone is reported for some rows only, either as once, few or many, or as a class for expanded clones.

D gene: -; clone size: -; J gene: TRBJ2-5; V gene: TRBV5-1; CDR3 DNA: TGCGCCAGCAGAGTTCCGGGACCCTCGGGGGAGACCCAGTACTTC; CDR3 protein: CASRVPGPSGETQYF
D gene: -; clone size: once; J gene: TRBJ1-1; V gene: TRBV7-2; CDR3 DNA: TGTGCCAGCAGCCCCCGACAGGACGTCACTGAAGCTTTCTTT; CDR3 protein: CASSPRQDVTEAFF
D gene: -; clone size: -; J gene: TRBJ1-4; V gene: TRBV14; CDR3 DNA: TGTGCCAGCAGCCAAGATCTGACCGTTAATGAAAAACTGTTTTTT; CDR3 protein: CASSQDLTVNEKLFF
D gene: -; clone size: medium-sized; J gene: TRBJ2-7; V gene: TRBV4-3; CDR3 DNA: TGCGCCAGCAGCCAAGATCCTTCCTACGGGGAGCAGTACTTC; CDR3 protein: CASSQDPSYGEQYF
D gene: -; clone size: few; J gene: TRBJ1-3; V gene: TRBV7-9; CDR3 DNA: TGTGCCAGCAGCTTAGCAGCAGGCTCTGGAAACACCATATATTTT; CDR3 protein: CASSLAAGSGNTIYF
D gene: -; clone size: -; J gene: TRBJ1-5; V gene: TRBV27; CDR3 DNA: TGTGCCAGCAGTTCAGGGGCAGGGGAGGCCAATCAGCCCCAGCATTTT; CDR3 protein: CASSSGAGEANQPQHF
D gene: TRBD1; clone size: -; J gene: TRBJ1-6; V gene: TRBV30; CDR3 DNA: TGTGCCTGGAGTGAACAGGGGGCTTCACCCCTCCACTTT; CDR3 protein: CAWSEQGASPLHF
D gene: TRBD2; clone size: -; J gene: TRBJ2-2; V gene: TRBV2; CDR3 DNA: TGTGCCAGCCGACTAGCGCGCACCGGGGAGCTGTTTTTT; CDR3 protein: CASRLARTGELFF
D gene: -; clone size: -; J gene: TRBJ2-3; V gene: TRBV19; CDR3 DNA: TGTGCCAGTAGCCATACGGCGGGGGCAGGAGATACGCAGTATTTT; CDR3 protein: CASSHTAGAGDTQYF
D gene: -; clone size: -; J gene: TRBJ1-1; V gene: TRBV29-1; CDR3 DNA: TGCAGCGTTGGCCTCCCGGACAAAAACACTGAAGCTTTCTTT; CDR3 protein: CSVGLPDKNTEAFF
D gene: TRBD2; clone size: once; J gene: TRBJ2-3; V gene: TRBV28; CDR3 DNA: TGTGCCAGCAGTTTAGCCAGCCTAGCGGGGGGGAGCACAGATACGCAGTATTTT; CDR3 protein: CASSLASLAGGSTDTQYF
D gene: -; clone size: once; J gene: TRBJ2-1; V gene: TRBV15; CDR3 DNA: TGTGCCACCAGCAGAGATGAAGGGGCCAATGAGCAGTTCTTC; CDR3 protein: CATSRDEGANEQFF
D gene: TRBD1; clone size: -; J gene: TRBJ2-1; V gene: TRBV7-3; CDR3 DNA: TGTGCCAGCAGCTTAGAGGGACAGACCTACAATGAGCAGTTCTTC; CDR3 protein: CASSLEGQTYNEQFF
D gene: -; clone size: few; J gene: TRBJ2-2; V gene: TRBV25-1; CDR3 DNA: TGTGCCAGCAGTGAAAAACTAGTGTTGTGGACCGGGGAGCTGTTTTTT; CDR3 protein: CASSEKLVLWTGELFF
D gene: -; clone size: -; J gene: TRBJ2-1; V gene: TRBV2; CDR3 DNA: TGTGCCAGCAGTGACGGTGGCGTCGGAAGGGACAATGAGCAGTTCTTC; CDR3 protein: CASSDGGVGRDNEQFF
D gene: -; clone size: -; J gene: TRBJ1-5; V gene: TRBV4-3; CDR3 DNA: TGCGCCAGCAGCTCAAGCTTCAATCAGCCCCAGCATTTT; CDR3 protein: CASSSSFNQPQHF
D gene: -; clone size: -; J gene: TRBJ1-1; V gene: TRBV10-2; CDR3 DNA: TGCGCCAGCAGTGATACAGGGAACACTGAAGCTTTCTTT; CDR3 protein: CASSDTGNTEAFF
D gene: TRBD1; clone size: -; J gene: TRBJ2-5; V gene: TRBV5-6; CDR3 DNA: TGTGCCAGCAGCTTGGCGGGGACAGGGGCGGAGACCCAGTACTTC; CDR3 protein: CASSLAGTGAETQYF
D gene: -; clone size: -; J gene: TRBJ2-7; V gene: TRBV6-1; CDR3 DNA: TGTGCCAGCAGTGGGGGAAGCGAGCAGTACTTC; CDR3 protein: CASSGGSEQYF
D gene: TRBD2; clone size: few; J gene: TRBJ2-5; V gene: TRBV7-6; CDR3 DNA: TGTGCCAGCAGCGCAGCCACTAGCGGGGGGGTCCCGAAGACCCAGTACTTC; CDR3 protein: CASSAATSGGVPKTQYF
D gene: -; clone size: -; J gene: TRBJ1-1; V gene: TRBV2; CDR3 DNA: TGTGCCAGCAGTCGGAGCTACACTGAAGCTTTCTTT; CDR3 protein: CASSRSYTEAFF
D gene: -; clone size: few; J gene: TRBJ1-2; V gene: TRBV7-9; CDR3 DNA: TGTGCCAGCAGCTCGGATCCACGTTGGGGTTACGGCTACACCTTC; CDR3 protein: CASSSDPRWGYGYTF
D gene: TRBD2; clone size: -; J gene: TRBJ2-1; V gene: TRBV7-6; CDR3 DNA: TGTGCCAGCAGCTTAGCGGGACTAGAGTCTTACAATGAGCAGTTCTTC; CDR3 protein: CASSLAGLESYNEQFF
D gene: -; clone size: -; J gene: TRBJ2-2; V gene: TRBV18; CDR3 DNA: TGTGCCAGCTCACCACCTGCAGGCGTGGGCACCGGGGAGCTGTTTTTT; CDR3 protein: CASSPPAGVGTGELFF
D gene: TRBD2; clone size: few; J gene: TRBJ2-2; V gene: TRBV7-9; CDR3 DNA: TGTGCCAGCAGCGGTAGCGGGGGGGTTGCCGGGGAGCTGTTTTTT; CDR3 protein: CASSGSGGVAGELFF
D gene: TRBD1; clone size: once; J gene: TRBJ1-3; V gene: TRBV6-5; CDR3 DNA: TGTGCCAGCAGTTACTCCCGACAGGGCACTGGAAACACCATATATTTT; CDR3 protein: CASSYSRQGTGNTIYF
D gene: -; clone size: -; J gene: TRBJ2-3; V gene: TRBV7-9; CDR3 DNA: TGTGCCAGCAGCTTATTGTTCCAGGGCTCCACAGATACGCAGTATTTT; CDR3 protein: CASSLLFQGSTDTQYF
D gene: -; clone size: -; J gene: TRBJ1-3; V gene: TRBV30; CDR3 DNA: TGTGCCTGGCGTACCCTCAGGGGCTCTGGAAACACCATATATTTT; CDR3 protein: CAWRTLRGSGNTIYF
D gene: -; clone size: once; J gene: TRBJ2-5; V gene: TRBV7-2; CDR3 DNA: TGTGCCAGCACTCAAGGAAGGCGGGGAGAGACCCAGTACTTC; CDR3 protein: CASTQGRRGETQYF
D gene: -; clone size: -; J gene: TRBJ1-3; V gene: TRBV19; CDR3 DNA: TGTGCCAGTAGGGACCCTCGCTCTGGAAACACCATATATTTT; CDR3 protein: CASRDPRSGNTIYF
D gene: -; clone size: once; J gene: TRBJ1-2; V gene: TRBV11-2; CDR3 DNA: TGTGCCAGCAGCTTGGGGCTGGACTATGGCTACACCTTC; CDR3 protein: CASSLGLDYGYTF
D gene: -; clone size: -; J gene: TRBJ2-1; V gene: TRBV30; CDR3 DNA: TGTGCCTGGAGTGGGGCTAACAATGAGCAGTTCTTC; CDR3 protein: CAWSGANNEQFF
D gene: TRBD1; clone size: -; J gene: TRBJ1-2; V gene: TRBV19; CDR3 DNA: TGTGCCAGTAGAAACACCCGGACAGGGGGCTTCTACACCTTC; CDR3 protein: CASRNTRTGGFYTF
D gene: TRBD2; clone size: -; J gene: TRBJ2-5; V gene: TRBV5-4; CDR3 DNA: TGTGCCAGCAGCTTGGTTGGCGGGGGCCAAGAGACCCAGTACTTC; CDR3 protein: CASSLVGGGQETQYF
D gene: -; clone size: -; J gene: TRBJ2-1; V gene: TRBV28; CDR3 DNA: TGTGCCAGCAGTACCCTTGGTTTCGGGACCTACAATGAGCAGTTCTTC; CDR3 protein: CASSTLGFGTYNEQFF
D gene: -; clone size: -; J gene: TRBJ1-1; V gene: TRBV30; CDR3 DNA: TGTGCCTGGAGTGTACCGGGAAAAGCTTTCTTT; CDR3 protein: CAWSVPGKAFF
D gene: TRBD2; clone size: -; J gene: TRBJ2-2; V gene: TRBV27; CDR3 DNA: TGTGCCAGCAGTTTATCCCCAATGACTAGCGGGGGGACCGGGGAGCTGTTTTTT; CDR3 protein: CASSLSPMTSGGTGELFF
D gene: -; clone size: -; J gene: TRBJ1-5; V gene: TRBV28; CDR3 DNA: TGTGCCAGCAGTATCCGACAGCCCCAACATAGCAATCAGCCCCAGCATTTT; CDR3 protein: CASSIRQPQHSNQPQHF
D gene: -; clone size: few; J gene: TRBJ2-7; V gene: TRBV9; CDR3 DNA: TGTGCCAGCAGCGTAAGACCATACTACGAGCAGTACTTC; CDR3 protein: CASSVRPYYEQYF
D gene: -; clone size: -; J gene: TRBJ1-5; V gene: TRBV28; CDR3 DNA: TGTGCCAGCACCGGGGATTTGCCGAATCAGCCCCAGCATTTT; CDR3 protein: CASTGDLPNQPQHF
D gene: -; clone size: -; J gene: TRBJ1-1; V gene: TRBV5-1; CDR3 DNA: TGCGCCAGCAGCTTGTGGATTGGGAGGACTGAAGCTTTCTTT; CDR3 protein: CASSLWIGRTEAFF